These 20 T cell receptor beta chains share one sample of origin, sequenced in a study of CD8+CD57+ T cells in acquired aplastic anemia. CDR3 and TCR beta VDJ profiling relied on a genomic DNA template. TCRdb reprocessed the reads with MiXCR, giving one entry per CDR3 protein. The sample lists under 150,000 distinct CDR3 sequences, 41% occurring once. Sequenced sample: sorted CD4+, CD8+, or CD8+CD57+ T cells (not recorded which) from PBMCs. The receptor set was obtained from a human donor in good health, serving as a control.

Note on this clonotype: A much larger clone sits a single nucleotide away, making a read error possible. This chain links TRBV20-1 with TRBJ1-6; D is unresolved. Trimming left V 2 bases short and J 5 bases short, with 22 bases between. This CDR3 is built from 18 residues. CDR1 is DFQATT, CDR2 SNEGSKA, per germline (reference sequence). CDR3 amino acids: CSARNNRGSSNHNSPLHF. DNA for the CDR3: TGCAGTGCTAGAAATAATCGAGGCAGCTCAAACCATAATTCACCCCTCCACTTT.

This clonotype showed up many times. This rearrangement joins TRBV7-2 to TRBJ1-2; D might be TRBD1 (5 bases). Germline V CDR1 and CDR2: SGHTA, FQGNSA. Trimming pared 1 base from V and 10 bases from J, leaving 10 bases between. The CDR3 consists of 12 residues. The CDR3 coding sequence is TGTGCCAGCAGCTTAGTGATGGGGCCCTACACCTTC. This gives the protein CASSLVMGPYTF.

This clonotype has just one count. The rearrangement uses TRBV29-1 and TRBJ2-2, with 16 bases matching TRBD2. Trimming cost V 3 bases and J 2 bases; bases outside gene matches: 3. Germline loops: CDR1 SQVTM, CDR2 ANQGSEA. The CDR3 totals 17 residues. The DNA for the CDR3 is TGCAGCGTTGAGGGACTAGCGGGGGGGCTAAACACCGGGGAGCTGTTTTTT. Its translation is CSVEGLAGGLNTGELFF.

This clonotype was detected many times. The V gene is TRBV6-5, the J gene TRBJ1-1; D ambiguous. V gave up 7 bases and J gave up 4 bases, with 13 bases separating them. Germline CDR1 MNHEY, CDR2 SVGAGI. This CDR3 comprises 13 residues. CDR3 nucleotide sequence: TGTGCCAGCATTTTAGCCCTGGGCACTGAAGCTTTCTTT. This sequence encodes CASILALGTEAFF.

This clonotype turned up a few times. This may stem from a read error, because a much larger clone lies one nucleotide away. This chain links TRBV11-2 with TRBJ2-7, with 10 bases aligning to TRBD1. CDR1 is SGHAT, CDR2 FQNNGV, per germline. The CDR3 contains 15 residues. The DNA for the CDR3 is TGTGCCAGCAGCTTAGTTGACAGGGGGCCCTACGAGCGGTACTTC. Amino acid sequence: CASSLVDRGPYERYF.

For this clonotype: One base away lies a much larger clone, so this may be a sequencing read error. The V call is TRBV12-3 or TRBV12-4, the J call TRBJ2-1; D unclear. There are 12 residues in the CDR3. V was shortened by 7 bases and J by 4 bases, with 8 bases between the two germline ends. This chain's CDR3 is CASNKEYNEQFF. DNA of the CDR3: TGTGCCAGCAACAAAGAATACAATGAGCAGTTCTTC.

V usage is TRBV25-1 and J usage is TRBJ2-7; 9 bases map to TRBD1. V trimming: 3 bases; J trimming: 4 bases; junction bases outside the gene matches: 4. The CDR3 runs 14 residues. Germline CDR1 and CDR2: MGHDK and SYGVNS. The CDR3 DNA sequence: TGTGCCAGCAGTGAGGGACAGGGAGTTTACGAGCAGTACTTC. Its translation is CASSEGQGVYEQYF.

This clonotype has ten or more counts. The J gene is TRBJ1-2, the V gene TRBV2; D may be TRBD1 (5 bases). Germline CDR1 and CDR2: SNHLY and FYNNEI. V lost 5 bases to trimming and J lost 8 bases, with 15 bases between them. This CDR3 region has 13 residues. This CDR3 is CASSRLRDRGYTF. The CDR3 DNA sequence: TGTGCCAGCAGTAGGCTCAGGGACCGGGGCTACACCTTC.

To note about this clonotype: This may stem from a read error, because a much larger clone lies one nucleotide away. The chain joins TRBV5-6 to TRBJ1-2; D uncertain. This CDR3 spans 14 amino acids. Per germline, CDR1 SGHDT and CDR2 YYEEEE. V lost 4 bases to trimming and J lost 5 bases, with 15 bases between them. The CDR3 region has the DNA TGTGCCAGCAGCCTTGAAGGACGGAGTTATGGCTACACCTTC. Translating it yields CASSLEGRSYGYTF.

The chain links TRBV24-1 to TRBJ2-3; D not certain. The V gene's germline CDR1 is KGHDR and CDR2 SFDVKD. Trimming removed 7 bases from V and 5 bases from J, with 18 bases in between. The CDR3 contains 15 residues. The CDR3 loop is CATRPGTSTVDTQYF. The CDR3 DNA reads as TGTGCCACCAGGCCAGGCACGTCAACGGTAGATACGCAGTATTTT.

Many counts were recorded for this clonotype. This sequence joins TRBV19 and TRBJ1-2; 7 bases map to TRBD1. The CDR3 loop spans 14 amino acids. Germline trimming cut 7 bases from V and 4 bases from J; bases unmatched to any gene: 9. Germline V gene sequence: CDR1 LNHDA, CDR2 SQIVND (reference sequence). The CDR3 sequence is CASTQGQRFYGYTF. CDR3 bases: TGTGCCAGTACCCAGGGACAGAGATTCTATGGCTACACCTTC.

This clonotype was counted ten times or more. V gene TRBV6-1 combines with J gene TRBJ2-3, with D perhaps TRBD1 (5 bases). Trimming left V 8 bases short and J 5 bases short, with 11 bases between. This CDR3 is 12 amino acids long. From germline, CDR1 is MNHNS and CDR2 SASEGT. The CDR3 reads CASEQGGDTQYF. The CDR3 DNA sequence: TGTGCCAGCGAGCAGGGTGGAGATACGCAGTATTTT.

There are many counts of this clonotype. The chain is built from TRBV20-1 and TRBJ2-7, with D perhaps TRBD2 (5 bases). The CDR3 runs to 13 residues. Germline-derived CDR1 and CDR2 are DFQATT and SNEGSKA (reference sequence). V was cut by 5 bases and J by 8 bases, with 19 bases left in between. The DNA of the CDR3 is TGCAGTGCTGCCGCCAGCGGCCAACTCAAGCAGTACTTC. Translated, it gives CSAAASGQLKQYF.

CDR3 loop: CASLGGGPETQYF. In DNA form, the CDR3 reads TGTGCCAGCCTGGGCGGGGGGCCGGAGACCCAGTACTTC. The V call is TRBV2, the J call TRBJ2-5; TRBD2 matches at 8 bases. CDR1 and CDR2 (germline): SNHLY, FYNNEI. Losses at the gene ends were 8 bases for V and 5 bases for J; bases not matched to a gene: 7. The CDR3 has 13 amino acids.

As for this clonotype: A much larger clone is a single base away; this may be a read error. The V and J genes are TRBV30 and TRBJ2-7; 8 bases align to TRBD1. The CDR3 runs to 11 residues. Germline trimming cut 4 bases from V and 9 bases from J; bases unmatched to any gene: 5. Germline CDR1 is GTSNPN and CDR2 is SVGIG (reference sequence). The CDR3 DNA follows: TGTGCCTGGACAGGGGGCAGCGTGCAGTACTTC. Its protein product is CAWTGGSVQYF.

The chain combines TRBV20-1 with TRBJ1-2, with TRBD1 as a possible D gene (5 bases). In germline, CDR1 is DFQATT, CDR2 SNEGSKA (reference sequence). Trimming removed 3 bases at V and 3 bases at J, with 14 bases between. This CDR3 region has 14 residues. The CDR3 DNA sequence: TGCAGTGCTAGTTCCCGGGACGTTGACTATGGCTACACCTTC. Its protein product is CSASSRDVDYGYTF.

At least ten counts were recorded for this clonotype. The rearrangement links TRBV6-5 to TRBJ2-1, with 9 bases fitting TRBD2. Germline assignment: CDR1 MNHEY and CDR2 SVGAGI. This CDR3 is 15 amino acids long. With V trimmed by 2 bases and J by 9 bases, 8 bases remained unmatched. CDR3 in DNA: TGTGCCAGCAGTTACAGTAGCGGGAGAAGTAGTGAGCAGTTCTTC. This translates into CASSYSSGRSSEQFF.

The chain joins TRBV5-6 to TRBJ1-4; D is unclear. Germline V lookup: CDR1 SGHDT, CDR2 YYEEEE. The CDR3 runs to 14 residues. Between the trimmed V and J ends, which lost 0 bases and 4 bases, there was a span of 7 bases. The CDR3 protein is CASSLAWINEKLFF. The CDR3 DNA reads TGTGCCAGCAGCTTGGCGTGGATTAATGAAAAACTGTTTTTT.

The chain employs TRBV29-1 and TRBJ1-1; a possible D gene is TRBD1 (5 bases). Germline V gives CDR1 SQVTM, CDR2 ANQGSEA. CDR3 length: 13 amino acids. Trimming left V 6 bases short and J 8 bases short, with 19 bases between. The CDR3 DNA reads TGCAGCGTGGCCGGGGCAGGGTTCACCGAAGCTTTCTTT. Its protein product is CSVAGAGFTEAFF.

The DNA for the CDR3 is TGCAGTGCTACGGGACTAGCGGGAGGTCCCTACGAGCAGTACTTC. Translating gives CSATGLAGGPYEQYF. The chain carries TRBV20-1 and TRBJ2-7, with 15 bases that match TRBD2. This CDR3 is built from 15 residues. J gave up 2 bases and V 4 bases, and 3 bases lay outside the gene matches. Per germline, CDR1 DFQATT and CDR2 SNEGSKA (reference sequence).